This paragraph reports one TCR beta chain. Its antigen is not known. The sample belongs to a study of Ad26.COV2.S vaccination and SARS-CoV-2 variants. In the study overall: Donor was assigned to the Ad26.COV2.S arm of trial COV1001. Findings and limits, study-wide: Estimates derived from TCR breadth and depth analyses may have underestimated total T cell responses.

Clones were sequenced by immunoSEQ multiplex PCR, and TCRdb holds only the in-frame ones, with some missing. The sample lists 350,000 to 550,000 clones; roughly nine tenths were seen once. Specified treatment: around 19 received Ad26.COV2.S at low or high dose, single or two shots; a few received placebo; per-sample allocation not given. Day 63 following the first vaccine or placebo injection was when the samples were taken. The source material was peripheral blood, sampled in a trial of Ad26.COV2.S vaccine versus placebo. The clonotype comes from a person between 18 and 60 years old who received the Ad26.COV2.S COVID-19 vaccine or a placebo.

In nucleotides, the CDR3 is TGCGCCAGCAGCCGCGGGACAGAATACGAGCAGTACTTC. Protein product: CASSRGTEYEQYF. The J gene is TRBJ2-7, the V gene TRBV4-3; a weak D match, TRBD1 (7 bases). V dropped 4 bases and J dropped 4 bases, with 11 bases sitting between them. The germline V gene encodes CDR1 LGHNA and CDR2 YSLEER. This CDR3 region has 13 residues.